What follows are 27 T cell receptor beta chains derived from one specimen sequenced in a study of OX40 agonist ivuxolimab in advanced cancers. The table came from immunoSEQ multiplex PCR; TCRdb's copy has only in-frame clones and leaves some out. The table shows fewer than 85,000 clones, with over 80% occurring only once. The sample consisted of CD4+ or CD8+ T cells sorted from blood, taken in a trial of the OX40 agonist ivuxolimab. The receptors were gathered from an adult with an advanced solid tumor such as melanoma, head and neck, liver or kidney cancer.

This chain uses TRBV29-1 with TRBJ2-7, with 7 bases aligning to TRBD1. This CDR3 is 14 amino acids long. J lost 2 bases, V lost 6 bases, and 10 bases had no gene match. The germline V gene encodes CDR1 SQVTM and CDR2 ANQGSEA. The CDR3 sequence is CSVTPGQTPYEQYF. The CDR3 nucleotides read TGCAGCGTCACCCCGGGACAGACCCCCTACGAGCAGTACTTC.

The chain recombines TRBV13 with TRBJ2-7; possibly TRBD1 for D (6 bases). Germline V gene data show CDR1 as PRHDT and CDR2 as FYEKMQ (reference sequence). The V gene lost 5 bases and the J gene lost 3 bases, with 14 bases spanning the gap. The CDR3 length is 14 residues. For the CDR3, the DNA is TGTGCCAGCAGCCCGCGACAGGATAACTACGAGCAGTACTTC. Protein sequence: CASSPRQDNYEQYF.

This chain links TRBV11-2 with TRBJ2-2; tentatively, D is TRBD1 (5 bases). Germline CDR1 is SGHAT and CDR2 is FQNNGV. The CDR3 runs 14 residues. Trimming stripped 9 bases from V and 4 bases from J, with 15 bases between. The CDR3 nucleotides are TGTGCCAGTCGGCAGGGAAGGTCCACCGGGGAGCTGTTTTTT. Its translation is CASRQGRSTGELFF.

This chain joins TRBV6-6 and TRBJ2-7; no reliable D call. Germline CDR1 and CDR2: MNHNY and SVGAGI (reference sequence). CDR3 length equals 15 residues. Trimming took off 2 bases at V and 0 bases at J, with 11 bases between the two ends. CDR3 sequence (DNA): TGTGCCAGCAGTTACGAAGGCAGGAGCTCCTACGAGCAGTACTTC. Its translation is CASSYEGRSSYEQYF.

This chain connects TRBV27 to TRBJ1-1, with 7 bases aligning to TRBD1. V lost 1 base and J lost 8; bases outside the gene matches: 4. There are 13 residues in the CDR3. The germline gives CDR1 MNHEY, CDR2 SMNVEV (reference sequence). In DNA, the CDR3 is TGTGCCAGCAGTTTATTTGTAGGGGGCGAAGCTTTCTTT. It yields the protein CASSLFVGGEAFF.

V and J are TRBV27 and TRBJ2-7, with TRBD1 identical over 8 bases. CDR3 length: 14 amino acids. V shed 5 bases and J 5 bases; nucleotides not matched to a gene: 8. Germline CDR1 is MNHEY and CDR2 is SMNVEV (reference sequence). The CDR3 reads CASSLIQGANEQYF. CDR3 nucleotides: TGTGCCAGCAGTCTTATTCAGGGGGCTAACGAGCAGTACTTC.

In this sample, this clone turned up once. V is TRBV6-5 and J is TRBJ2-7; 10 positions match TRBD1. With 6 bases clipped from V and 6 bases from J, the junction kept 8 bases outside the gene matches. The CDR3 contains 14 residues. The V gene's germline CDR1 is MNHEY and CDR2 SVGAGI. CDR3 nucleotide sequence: TGTGCCAGCAGCCCCAGGGACAGGGGCGGCGAGCAGTACTTC. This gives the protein CASSPRDRGGEQYF.

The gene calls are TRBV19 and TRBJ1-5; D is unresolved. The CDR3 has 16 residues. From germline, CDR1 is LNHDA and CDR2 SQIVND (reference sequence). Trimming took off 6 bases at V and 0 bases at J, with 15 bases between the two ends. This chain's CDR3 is CASRTTATTSNQPQHF. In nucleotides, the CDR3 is TGTGCCAGTAGGACAACAGCGACGACTAGCAATCAGCCCCAGCATTTT.

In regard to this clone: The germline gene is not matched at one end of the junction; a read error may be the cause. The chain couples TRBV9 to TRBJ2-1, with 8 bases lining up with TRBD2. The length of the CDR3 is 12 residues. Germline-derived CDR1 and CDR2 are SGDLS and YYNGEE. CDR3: CASSGNYNEQFF. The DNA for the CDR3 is TGTGCCAGTAGCGGGAACTACAATGAGCAGTTCTTC.

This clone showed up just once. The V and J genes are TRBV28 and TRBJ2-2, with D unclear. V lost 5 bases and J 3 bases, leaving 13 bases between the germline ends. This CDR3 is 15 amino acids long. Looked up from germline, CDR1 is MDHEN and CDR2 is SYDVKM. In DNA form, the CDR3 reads TGTGCCAGCAGTCCTACGCTGATGGACACCGGGGAGCTGTTTTTT. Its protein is CASSPTLMDTGELFF.

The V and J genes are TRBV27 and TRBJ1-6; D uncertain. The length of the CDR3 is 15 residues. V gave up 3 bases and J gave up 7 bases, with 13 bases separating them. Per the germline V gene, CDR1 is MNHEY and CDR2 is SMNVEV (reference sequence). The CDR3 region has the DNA TGTGCCAGCAGTTTTAGTAGTGGAGAGAATTCACCCCTCCACTTT. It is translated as CASSFSSGENSPLHF.

CDR3 in amino acids: CASSQGEQGPLDTEAFF. CDR3 DNA: TGCGCCAGCAGCCAAGGGGAGCAGGGACCGTTGGACACTGAAGCTTTCTTT. The chain recombines TRBV4-1 with TRBJ1-1; TRBD1 is a possible D gene (5 bases). V gave up 1 base and J gave up 3 bases, with 18 bases separating them. This CDR3 has 17 residues. Germline V gene lookup returns CDR1 MGHRA and CDR2 YSYEKL.

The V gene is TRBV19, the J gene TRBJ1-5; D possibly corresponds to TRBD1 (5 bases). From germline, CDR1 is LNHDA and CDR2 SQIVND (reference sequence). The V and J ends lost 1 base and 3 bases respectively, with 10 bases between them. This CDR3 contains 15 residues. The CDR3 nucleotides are TGTGCCAGTAGTATAGCTTCCAGGGTCAATCAGCCCCAGCATTTT. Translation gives CASSIASRVNQPQHF.

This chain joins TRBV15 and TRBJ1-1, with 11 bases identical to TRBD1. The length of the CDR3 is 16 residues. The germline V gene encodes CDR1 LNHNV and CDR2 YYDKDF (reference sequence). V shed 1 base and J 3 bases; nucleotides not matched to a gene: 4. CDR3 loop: CATSRAGTGGDTEAFF. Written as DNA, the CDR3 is TGTGCCACCAGCAGAGCCGGGACAGGGGGGGACACTGAAGCTTTCTTT.

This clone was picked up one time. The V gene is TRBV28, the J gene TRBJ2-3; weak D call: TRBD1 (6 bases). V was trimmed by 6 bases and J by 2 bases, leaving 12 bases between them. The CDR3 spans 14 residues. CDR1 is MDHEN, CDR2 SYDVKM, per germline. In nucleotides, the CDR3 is TGTGCCAGCAGCCTAGGGGGAGACACAGATACGCAGTATTTT. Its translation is CASSLGGDTDTQYF. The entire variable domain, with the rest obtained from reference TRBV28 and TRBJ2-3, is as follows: DVKVTQSSRYLVKRTGEKVFLECVQDMDHENMFWYRQDPGLGLRLIYFSYDVKMKEKGDIPEGYSVSREKKERFSLILESASTNQTSMYLCASSLGGDTDTQYFGPGTRLTVL.

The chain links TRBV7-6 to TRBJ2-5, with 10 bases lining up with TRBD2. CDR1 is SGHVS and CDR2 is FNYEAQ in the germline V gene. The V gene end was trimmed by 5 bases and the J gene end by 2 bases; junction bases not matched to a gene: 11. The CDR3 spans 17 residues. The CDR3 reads CASSHPTSGPSQETQYF. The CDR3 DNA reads TGTGCCAGCAGCCATCCGACTAGCGGGCCCTCTCAAGAGACCCAGTACTTC.

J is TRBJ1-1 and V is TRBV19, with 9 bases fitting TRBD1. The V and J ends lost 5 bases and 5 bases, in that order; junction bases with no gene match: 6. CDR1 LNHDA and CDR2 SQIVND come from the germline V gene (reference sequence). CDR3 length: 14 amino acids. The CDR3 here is CASSVQGAWTEAFF. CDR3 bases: TGTGCCAGTAGTGTACAGGGGGCTTGGACTGAAGCTTTCTTT.

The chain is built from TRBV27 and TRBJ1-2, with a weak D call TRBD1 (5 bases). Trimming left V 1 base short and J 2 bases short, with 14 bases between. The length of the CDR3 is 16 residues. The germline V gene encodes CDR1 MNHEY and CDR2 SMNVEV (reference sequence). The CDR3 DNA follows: TGTGCCAGCAGTTTATGGGGCAGGGATGGAAACTATGGCTACACCTTC. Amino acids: CASSLWGRDGNYGYTF.

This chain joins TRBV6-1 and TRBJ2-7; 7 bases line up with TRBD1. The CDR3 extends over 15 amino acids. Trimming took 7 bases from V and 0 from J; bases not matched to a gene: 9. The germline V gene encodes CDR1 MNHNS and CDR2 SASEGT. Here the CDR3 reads CASTEDRDSSYEQYF. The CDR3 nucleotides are TGTGCCAGCACCGAAGACAGGGATAGCTCCTACGAGCAGTACTTC.

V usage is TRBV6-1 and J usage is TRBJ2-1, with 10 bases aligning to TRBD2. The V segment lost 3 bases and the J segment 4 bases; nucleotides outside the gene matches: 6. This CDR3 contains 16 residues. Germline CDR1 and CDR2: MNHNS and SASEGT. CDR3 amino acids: CASSERGLAPYNEQFF. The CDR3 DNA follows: TGTGCCAGCAGTGAGAGGGGACTAGCGCCTTACAATGAGCAGTTCTTC.

The CDR3 nucleotides read TGTGCCAGCAGTTACCAGGGGAGTGGCACTGAAGCTTTCTTT. Its protein product is CASSYQGSGTEAFF. The rearrangement uses TRBV6-5 and TRBJ1-1; maybe TRBD1 (6 bases). The V gene lost 2 bases and the J gene lost 4 bases, with 11 bases spanning the gap. Germline V lookup: CDR1 MNHEY, CDR2 SVGAGI. The CDR3 runs to 14 residues.

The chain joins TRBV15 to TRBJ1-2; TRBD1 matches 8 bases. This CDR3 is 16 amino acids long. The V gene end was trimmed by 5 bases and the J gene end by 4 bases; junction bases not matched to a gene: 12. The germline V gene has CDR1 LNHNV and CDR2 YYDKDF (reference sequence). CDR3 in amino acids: CATSYLTGEDFYGYTF. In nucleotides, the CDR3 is TGTGCCACCAGCTATCTGACAGGGGAGGATTTCTATGGCTACACCTTC.

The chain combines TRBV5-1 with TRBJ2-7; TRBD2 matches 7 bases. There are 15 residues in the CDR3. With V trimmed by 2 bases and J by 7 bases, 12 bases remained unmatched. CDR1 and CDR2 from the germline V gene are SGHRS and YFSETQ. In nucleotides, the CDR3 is TGCGCCAGCAGCTTATCTAGCGGAGTGGGATGGGAGCAGTACTTC. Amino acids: CASSLSSGVGWEQYF.

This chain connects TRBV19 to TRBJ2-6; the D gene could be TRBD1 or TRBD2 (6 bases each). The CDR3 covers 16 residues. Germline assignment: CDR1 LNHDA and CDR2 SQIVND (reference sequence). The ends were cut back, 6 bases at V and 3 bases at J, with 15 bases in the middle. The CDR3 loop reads CASSPPGAGGANVLTF. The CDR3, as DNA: TGTGCCAGTAGCCCCCCGGGGGCAGGTGGGGCCAACGTCCTGACTTTC. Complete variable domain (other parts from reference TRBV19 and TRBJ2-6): DGGITQSPKYLFRKEGQNVTLSCEQNLNHDAMYWYRQDPGQGLRLIYYSQIVNDFQKGDIAEGYSVSREKKESFPLTVTSAQKNPTAFYLCASSPPGAGGANVLTFGAGSRLTVL.

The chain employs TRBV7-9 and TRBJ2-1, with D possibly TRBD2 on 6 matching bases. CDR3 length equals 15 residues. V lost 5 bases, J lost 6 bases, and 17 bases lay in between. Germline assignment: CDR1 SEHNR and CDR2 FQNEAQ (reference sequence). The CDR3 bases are TGTGCCAGCAGCAAGCCTCTCGGGGGAGGCAATGAGCAGTTCTTC. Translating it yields CASSKPLGGGNEQFF.

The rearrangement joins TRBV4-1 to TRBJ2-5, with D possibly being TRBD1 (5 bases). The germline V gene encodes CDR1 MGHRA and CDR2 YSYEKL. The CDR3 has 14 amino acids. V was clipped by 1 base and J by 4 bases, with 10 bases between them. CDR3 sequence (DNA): TGCGCCAGCAGCCAAGCATCACAGGTAGAGACCCAGTACTTC. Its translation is CASSQASQVETQYF.

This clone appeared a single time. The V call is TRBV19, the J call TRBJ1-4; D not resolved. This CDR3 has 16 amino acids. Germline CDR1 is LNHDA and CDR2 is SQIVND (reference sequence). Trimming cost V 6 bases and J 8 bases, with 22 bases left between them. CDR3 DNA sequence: TGTGCCAGTAGAACCCCTAGCATTGGAGGCGAAGAAAAACTGTTTTTT. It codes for CASRTPSIGGEEKLFF. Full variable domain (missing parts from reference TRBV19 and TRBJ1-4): DGGITQSPKYLFRKEGQNVTLSCEQNLNHDAMYWYRQDPGQGLRLIYYSQIVNDFQKGDIAEGYSVSREKKESFPLTVTSAQKNPTAFYLCASRTPSIGGEEKLFFGSGTQLSVL.